One sample yielded the 31 T cell receptor beta chains listed below, sequenced in a study of control samples from healthy donors and cancer patients. Some clones are missing from TCRdb's copy, which holds only in-frame ones; the method was immunoSEQ multiplex PCR. The sample lists 150,000 to 200,000 clones; 90% were seen once. Input material: blood. These receptors were collected from a woman in her forties or fifties in good health.

The chain uses TRBV20-1 and TRBJ2-3, with D hard to call. Trimming stripped 3 bases from V and 3 bases from J, with 16 bases between. The CDR3 is made up of 15 amino acids. In germline, CDR1 is DFQATT, CDR2 SNEGSKA (reference sequence). The CDR3 nucleotides read TGCAGTGCTAGTCCTCCCGGGCCGAGGACAGATACGCAGTATTTT. Protein sequence: CSASPPGPRTDTQYF.

The CDR3 nucleotides are TGTGCCAGCAGCTTCAACAGGGGGCTTACTGAAGCTTTCTTT. Its translation is CASSFNRGLTEAFF. The V call is TRBV5-4, the J call TRBJ1-1; 9 positions agree with TRBD1. The CDR3 sequence is 14 residues long. With 2 bases clipped from V and 5 bases from J, the junction kept 4 bases outside the gene matches. Per the germline V gene, CDR1 is SGHNT and CDR2 is YYREEE (reference sequence).

The chain employs TRBV6-5 and TRBJ2-7; D not resolved. V lost 4 bases to trimming and J lost 0 bases, with 10 bases between them. The CDR3 covers 14 residues. Germline values: CDR1 MNHEY, CDR2 SVGAGI. CDR3 loop: CASSSLTYSYEQYF. As DNA, the CDR3 is TGTGCCAGCAGTTCCCTGACTTACTCCTACGAGCAGTACTTC.

This chain uses TRBV5-4 with TRBJ1-2; 7 bases fit TRBD1. CDR3 length equals 15 residues. Per the germline V gene, CDR1 is SGHNT and CDR2 is YYREEE (reference sequence). Trimming at V came to 1 base and at J to 4 bases, leaving 7 bases not matched to a gene. In DNA, the CDR3 is TGTGCCAGCAGCTTGATAAAGGGGGCAGGCTATGGCTACACCTTC. This gives the protein CASSLIKGAGYGYTF.

The chain uses TRBV6-5 and TRBJ2-3; D assignment may be TRBD1 or TRBD2 (6 bases each). The germline V gene encodes CDR1 MNHEY and CDR2 SVGAGI. The CDR3 has 13 amino acids. The germline V and J ends were trimmed by 10 bases and 0 bases, with 11 bases remaining between them. Written as DNA, the CDR3 is TGTGCCACCGGGGGCGTTAGCACAGATACGCAGTATTTT. Its translation: CATGGVSTDTQYF.

The V call is TRBV7-8, the J call TRBJ2-7, with TRBD2 as a possible D gene (5 bases). The CDR3 length is 16 residues. Trimming pared 5 bases from V and 0 bases from J, leaving 17 bases between. Germline values: CDR1 SGHVS, CDR2 FQNEAQ. Here the CDR3 reads CASSRRNWVTSYEQYF. The CDR3 DNA is TGTGCCAGCAGCCGGAGGAATTGGGTGACCTCCTACGAGCAGTACTTC. The full variable domain, rest sourced from reference TRBV7-8 and TRBJ2-7, is GAGVSQSPRYKVAKRGQDVALRCDPISGHVSLFWYQQALGQGPEFLTYFQNEAQLDKSGLPSDRFFAERPEGSVSTLKIQRTQQEDSAVYLCASSRRNWVTSYEQYFGPGTRLTVT.

This clone came up a few times. J is TRBJ1-2 and V is TRBV6-2 or TRBV6-3; D unresolved. The V gene's germline CDR1 is MNHEY and CDR2 SVGEGT. The CDR3 runs to 14 residues. The V end lost 4 bases, the J end lost 8 bases, and 17 bases lay between the germline ends. CDR3 sequence: CASSFAVPIHGYTF. In DNA form, the CDR3 reads TGTGCCAGCAGTTTCGCGGTTCCGATCCACGGCTACACCTTC.

The chain joins TRBV4-3 to TRBJ1-1; no clear D gene. The V end was cut by 0 bases, the J end by 7 bases, with 12 bases between. CDR1 and CDR2 from the germline V gene are LGHNA and YSLEER. The CDR3 is 14 amino acids. The CDR3 sequence is CASSQDRPASEAFF. Here the CDR3 DNA reads TGCGCCAGCAGCCAAGACCGGCCAGCCAGTGAAGCTTTCTTT.

The table lists this clone with a count of one. The chain joins TRBV5-6 to TRBJ1-5; 8 bases line up with TRBD1. J was trimmed by 5 bases and V by 1 base; bases with no gene match: 2. The germline gives CDR1 SGHDT, CDR2 YYEEEE. The CDR3 has 14 residues. CDR3 nucleotides: TGTGCCAGCAGCTTGCAGGGGGCGGATCAGCCCCAGCATTTT. Translated, it gives CASSLQGADQPQHF.

This clone has just one count. The chain couples TRBV11-2 to TRBJ1-5; 8 bases match TRBD1. The ends lost 4 bases at V and 10 bases at J; junction bases unmatched: 6. This CDR3 has 13 residues. The V gene's germline CDR1 is SGHAT and CDR2 FQNNGV. CDR3 in amino acids: CASSSTGERPQHF. The CDR3 coding sequence is TGTGCCAGCAGCTCGACAGGGGAGCGACCCCAGCATTTT.

This chain joins TRBV28 and TRBJ1-6; 7 bases align to TRBD1. J lost 1 base, V lost 6 bases, and 6 bases had no gene match. Germline V gene data show CDR1 as MDHEN and CDR2 as SYDVKM. The CDR3 extends over 16 amino acids. CDR3 in amino acids: CASSLGGPSYNSPLHF. The CDR3 nucleotides read TGTGCCAGCAGCCTAGGGGGCCCTTCCTATAATTCACCCCTCCACTTT.

The chain couples TRBV10-3 to TRBJ2-3; D is ambiguous. There are 19 residues in the CDR3. Between the trimmed V and J ends, which lost 3 bases and 6 bases, there was a span of 28 bases. Germline values: CDR1 ENHRY, CDR2 SYGVKD. The CDR3 loop reads CAISDPLSGSATLRDTQYF. In DNA, the CDR3 is TGTGCCATCAGTGACCCATTGTCTGGGTCAGCGACTTTACGGGATACGCAGTATTTT.

The chain carries TRBV7-2 and TRBJ2-1; D gene unclear. The germline V gene encodes CDR1 SGHTA and CDR2 FQGNSA. This CDR3 contains 15 residues. Trimming removed 5 bases at V and 2 bases at J, with 13 bases between. CDR3 nucleotides: TGTGCCAGCAGCACTTTTGCAGGAGCCTACAATGAGCAGTTCTTC. Protein sequence: CASSTFAGAYNEQFF.

This chain links TRBV28 with TRBJ2-2; D is perhaps TRBD1 or TRBD2 (6 bases each). Deletions cut 8 bases from V and 3 bases from J, with 16 bases between. This CDR3 spans 15 amino acids. From germline, CDR1 is MDHEN and CDR2 SYDVKM. CDR3 region: CASLTPRGDTGELFF. The CDR3 DNA sequence: TGTGCCAGCTTAACCCCGAGGGGGGACACCGGGGAGCTGTTTTTT.

This clone was seen a single time. J is TRBJ1-4 and V is TRBV28; possibly TRBD1 for D (6 bases). CDR1 and CDR2 from the germline V gene are MDHEN and SYDVKM. The CDR3 contains 15 residues. The V gene lost 5 bases and the J gene lost 10 bases, with 20 bases spanning the gap. The DNA for the CDR3 is TGTGCCAGCAGTCCGCCTACAGGGTCGGGTGGAAAACTGTTTTTT. This gives the protein CASSPPTGSGGKLFF.

The chain joins TRBV5-1 to TRBJ2-1; TRBD1 aligns across 9 bases. The CDR3 totals 15 residues. Germline lookup yields CDR1 SGHRS and CDR2 YFSETQ. V shed 5 bases, J shed 7 bases, and the junction held 10 bases outside the gene matches. This chain's CDR3 is CASRWGQGAQNEQFF. CDR3 sequence (DNA): TGCGCCAGCAGGTGGGGACAGGGAGCCCAGAATGAGCAGTTCTTC.

The rearrangement uses TRBV3-1 (or the pseudogene TRBV3-2) and TRBJ2-4, with 11 nucleotides matching TRBD2. The CDR3 is made up of 14 amino acids. Germline-derived CDR1 and CDR2 are LGHDT and YNNKEL (reference sequence). V was pared by 6 bases and J by 8 bases, with 6 bases of the junction left unmatched. The CDR3 sequence: CASSLAGGPDIQYF. CDR3 DNA: TGTGCCAGCAGTTTAGCGGGAGGGCCGGACATTCAGTACTTC.

Remarks on this clone: In the same sample, other DNA sequences code for this CDR3. The chain joins TRBV5-6 to TRBJ2-7, with a possible D match to TRBD2 (7 bases). V lost 1 base and J 6 bases, leaving 14 bases between the germline ends. The CDR3 covers 14 residues. The V gene's germline CDR1 is SGHDT and CDR2 YYEEEE. The CDR3 is CASSLLGGGREQYF. The CDR3 coding sequence is TGTGCCAGCAGCTTGTTGGGAGGGGGTCGCGAGCAGTACTTC.

The chain is built from TRBV6-5 and TRBJ1-6; D remains unclear. CDR3 length: 13 residues. In germline, CDR1 is MNHEY, CDR2 SVGAGI. The germline V and J ends were trimmed by 5 bases and 7 bases, with 9 bases remaining between them. The CDR3 nucleotides read TGTGCCAGCAGTCGACGGACCAATTCACCCCTCCACTTT. It encodes CASSRRTNSPLHF.

V and J are TRBV6-5 and TRBJ1-3, with TRBD1 matching over 7 bases. The V gene end was trimmed by 8 bases and the J gene end by 0 bases; junction bases not matched to a gene: 4. The CDR3 contains 14 residues. Germline loops: CDR1 MNHEY, CDR2 SVGAGI. DNA of the CDR3: TGTGCCAGCCAACGGGACAGCTCTGGAAACACCATATATTTT. This encodes CASQRDSSGNTIYF.

This CDR3 reads CASSPRTGALGTQYF. Here the CDR3 DNA reads TGTGCCAGCAGCCCCCGGACTGGAGCCTTAGGGACCCAGTACTTC. V is TRBV3-1 (or the pseudogene TRBV3-2) and J is TRBJ2-5; a possible D gene is TRBD2 (5 bases). CDR1 and CDR2 from the germline V gene are LGHDT and YNNKEL (reference sequence). CDR3 size: 15 residues. Trimming shortened V by 4 bases and J by 7 bases, and 19 bases separated the two germline ends.

The chain carries TRBV7-3 and TRBJ2-6, with D unresolved. This CDR3 is 13 amino acids long. CDR1 and CDR2 (germline): SGHTA, FQGTGA. V was clipped by 5 bases and J by 2 bases, with 4 bases between them. The CDR3 loop reads CASSPAGANVLTF. CDR3 bases: TGTGCCAGCAGCCCGGCTGGGGCCAACGTCCTGACTTTC.

The rearrangement uses TRBV28 and TRBJ2-7, with D perhaps TRBD2 (7 bases). Germline V lookup: CDR1 MDHEN, CDR2 SYDVKM. CDR3 length: 14 residues. Trimming cost V 8 bases and J 5 bases, with 19 bases left between them. As DNA, the CDR3 is TGTGCCAGCGTGGGGGCGGGAGTTAACCACGAGCAGTACTTC. Its translation: CASVGAGVNHEQYF.

The genes are TRBV10-1 and TRBJ1-5; TRBD1 is a possible D gene (5 bases). The CDR3 consists of 14 residues. Germline V gene sequence: CDR1 WNHNN, CDR2 SYGVQD (reference sequence). V lost 3 bases and J 5 bases, leaving 11 bases between the germline ends. CDR3 nucleotide sequence: TGCGCCAGCAGTGAAGCCGCGGGGGATCAGCCCCAGCATTTT. As protein: CASSEAAGDQPQHF.

V usage is TRBV7-6 and J usage is TRBJ1-5, with D uncertain. The CDR3 covers 14 residues. Germline lookup yields CDR1 SGHVS and CDR2 FNYEAQ. V was clipped by 5 bases and J by 1 base, with 9 bases between them. The CDR3 region has the DNA TGTGCCAGCAGCCAATCGGGGAGCAATCAGCCCCAGCATTTT. The encoded protein is CASSQSGSNQPQHF.

This clone was detected only once. The V gene is TRBV19, the J gene TRBJ2-1; 12 bases align to TRBD2. V lost 5 bases to trimming and J lost 9 bases; unmatched junction nucleotides: 8. Germline V gene sequence: CDR1 LNHDA, CDR2 SQIVND (reference sequence). CDR3 size: 15 residues. The CDR3: CASSLTSGSVGEQFF. As DNA, the CDR3 is TGTGCCAGTAGTTTGACTAGCGGGAGCGTCGGTGAGCAGTTCTTC.

The chain combines TRBV5-1 with TRBJ1-2; D not resolved. The CDR3 loop spans 13 amino acids. V lost 3 bases and J 5 bases, leaving 11 bases between the germline ends. Per germline, CDR1 SGHRS and CDR2 YFSETQ. CDR3 bases: TGCGCCAGCAGCTACCTCGAGTCATATGGCTACACCTTC. Translation gives CASSYLESYGYTF.

V and J are TRBV6-1 and TRBJ1-2, with a weak D call TRBD1 (5 bases). The germline V gene encodes CDR1 MNHNS and CDR2 SASEGT. The V end lost 2 bases, the J end lost 3 bases, and 7 bases lay between the germline ends. This CDR3 contains 13 residues. In DNA, the CDR3 is TGTGCCAGCAGTGAAAGGGGAGACTATGGCTACACCTTC. Translating it yields CASSERGDYGYTF.

The chain employs TRBV28 and TRBJ1-6; D call uncertain. With 11 bases removed from V and 8 bases from J, the gap between germline ends came to 19 bases. In germline, CDR1 is MDHEN, CDR2 SYDVKM. The CDR3 consists of 14 residues. The CDR3 here is CAELGRDLHSPLHF. The CDR3 nucleotides read TGTGCCGAGCTCGGACGTGATCTTCATTCACCCCTCCACTTT.

The genes are TRBV14 and TRBJ2-3, with D maybe TRBD1 (6 bases). Germline lookup yields CDR1 SGHDN and CDR2 FVKESK. The CDR3 length is 14 residues. CDR3 residues: CASSRDTHTDTQYF. The CDR3 DNA reads TGTGCTTCGAGTCGGGACACCCACACAGATACGCAGTATTTT.

This clone was counted once. J is TRBJ2-4 and V is TRBV25-1, with a weak D call TRBD2 (5 bases). CDR1 MGHDK and CDR2 SYGVNS come from the germline V gene. CDR3 size: 15 residues. Between the trimmed V and J ends, which lost 1 base and 0 bases, there was a span of 7 bases. The CDR3 reads CASSESGKAKNIQYF. The CDR3 DNA reads TGTGCCAGCAGTGAATCCGGGAAAGCCAAAAACATTCAGTACTTC.